The TCR beta chain described here comes from a study of shared clonotypes between healthy human individuals. Profiled with immunoSEQ multiplex PCR; TCRdb holds only in-frame clones, not every one. The sample has about 2.4 million clones, around nine tenths seen once. CDR1 and CDR2 (germline): ENHRY, SYGVKD. The CDR3 extends over 15 amino acids. Trimming removed 2 bases from V and 6 bases from J; junction bases left unmatched: 7. Sequencing was performed on naive CD4+ T cells sorted from blood. As to subset: CD45RA+ positively selected. V usage is TRBV10-3 and J usage is TRBJ1-5; 7 bases are a match to TRBD1. The TCR sequence derives from a man between 18 and 29 years old in good health. The CDR3 loop is CAISERQGLGQPQHF. DNA of the CDR3: TGTGCCATCAGTGAGAGACAGGGTTTGGGTCAGCCCCAGCATTTT.